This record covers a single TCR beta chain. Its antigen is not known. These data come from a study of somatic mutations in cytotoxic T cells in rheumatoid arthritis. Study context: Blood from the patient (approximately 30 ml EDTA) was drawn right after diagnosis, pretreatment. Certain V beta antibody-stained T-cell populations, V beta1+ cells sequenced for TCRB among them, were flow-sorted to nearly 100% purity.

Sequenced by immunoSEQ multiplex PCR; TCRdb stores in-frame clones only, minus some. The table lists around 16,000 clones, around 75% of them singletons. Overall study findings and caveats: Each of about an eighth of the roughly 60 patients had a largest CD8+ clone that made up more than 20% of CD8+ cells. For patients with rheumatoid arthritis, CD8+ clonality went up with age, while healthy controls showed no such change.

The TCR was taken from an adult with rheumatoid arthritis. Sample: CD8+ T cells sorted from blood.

DNA for the CDR3: TGTGCCAGCAGCATAAGGGGGGGAGGGTACAATGAGCAGTTCTTC. Amino acid sequence: CASSIRGGGYNEQFF. The chain couples TRBV6-5 to TRBJ2-1; D is possibly TRBD2 (7 bases). V lost 6 bases, J lost 4 bases, and 16 bases lay in between. There are 15 residues in the CDR3. Per germline, CDR1 MNHEY and CDR2 SVGAGI.